The entry below gives a single T cell receptor beta chain sequence along with its context. These data are taken from a study of blood T cell repertoires in COVID-19. Study-wide context: Samples of COVID-19 (acute and convalescent) were obtained from the United States, Italy and Spain. PBMCs, B-cell-depleted T cells, or T cells provided the cDNA or gDNA that made up the material.

Authors' data handling: Quantification of nucleated cells was approximated via reference gene primer amplification. Measured with immunoSEQ multiplex PCR; TCRdb has only the in-frame clones, and not every one. V and J calls plus clone size are reproduced from that table; the DNA served to infer D and trimming. The repertoire holds hundreds of thousands of clones, with 70% to 90% as singletons. The sample comprised peripheral blood. This TCR came from a man younger than 35 with active or convalescent COVID-19.

In DNA, the CDR3 is TGTGCCAGCTCACCGGGACAGGGAAAGAACACTGAAGCTTTCTTT. This codes for CASSPGQGKNTEAFF. The chain links TRBV18 to TRBJ1-1; 9 bases are shared with TRBD1. V gave up 3 bases and J gave up 1 base; unmatched junction bases: 3. Germline values: CDR1 KGHSH, CDR2 LQKENI. This CDR3 spans 15 amino acids.